The 12 T cell receptor beta chains below come from one sample, sequenced in a study of T cell responses to AZD1222 COVID-19 vaccine. TCRdb keeps only in-frame clones here, not all; method: immunoSEQ multiplex PCR. The sample consists of 80,000 or so clones, roughly 80% of them appearing once. Here the sequenced sample was peripheral blood, taken 28 days after the second dose of the MenACWY control vaccine. The receptors originated from an adult who received the MenACWY meningococcal vaccine as a control.

The chain uses TRBV5-1 and TRBJ1-4; weak D call: TRBD1 (6 bases). CDR3 length: 16 amino acids. Germline CDR1 SGHRS, CDR2 YFSETQ. The V and J ends lost 3 bases and 7 bases respectively, with 19 bases between them. The CDR3 sequence is CASSSSSSGDGEKLFF. The CDR3 region has the DNA TGCGCCAGCAGCTCCTCTAGTTCAGGGGATGGTGAAAAACTGTTTTTT.

This chain joins TRBV5-1 and TRBJ1-1; 7 nucleotides line up with TRBD1. Germline V gene lookup returns CDR1 SGHRS and CDR2 YFSETQ. Losses at the gene ends were 4 bases for V and 7 bases for J; bases not matched to a gene: 13. This CDR3 has 15 amino acids. CDR3 sequence reads: CASSRTDRIFGEAFF. DNA for the CDR3: TGCGCCAGCAGCCGTACGGACAGGATATTTGGTGAAGCTTTCTTT.

V gene TRBV3-1 (or the pseudogene TRBV3-2) combines with J gene TRBJ2-3; D uncertain. Germline V gene data show CDR1 as LGHDT and CDR2 as YNNKEL (reference sequence). Trimming removed 1 base at V and 4 bases at J, with 15 bases between. The length of the CDR3 is 16 residues. Written as DNA, the CDR3 is TGTGCCAGCAGCCAAGTGATCCAGTTCCCCCCAGATACGCAGTATTTT. It codes for CASSQVIQFPPDTQYF.

This sequence joins TRBV2 and TRBJ2-7; D gene ambiguous. The CDR3 covers 11 residues. Germline V lookup: CDR1 SNHLY, CDR2 FYNNEI. V dropped 3 bases and J dropped 7 bases, with 7 bases sitting between them. CDR3 sequence: CASSESFEQYF. The CDR3 bases are TGTGCCAGCAGTGAGAGCTTTGAGCAGTACTTC.

The V call is TRBV19, the J call TRBJ1-1; the D is unclear. Trimming took 5 bases from V and 3 from J, leaving 10 bases between them. Germline V gene data show CDR1 as LNHDA and CDR2 as SQIVND (reference sequence). The CDR3 sequence is 13 residues long. The CDR3 DNA reads as TGTGCCAGTAGTTTACTTAAGGACACTGAAGCTTTCTTT. Protein sequence: CASSLLKDTEAFF. Filled out from reference TRBV19 and TRBJ1-1, the complete variable domain reads DGGITQSPKYLFRKEGQNVTLSCEQNLNHDAMYWYRQDPGQGLRLIYYSQIVNDFQKGDIAEGYSVSREKKESFPLTVTSAQKNPTAFYLCASSLLKDTEAFFGQGTRLTVV.

In its sample, this clone was seen a few times. The J gene is TRBJ2-5, the V gene TRBV7-2; 7 bases line up with TRBD2. The CDR3 loop spans 15 amino acids. Germline V gene data show CDR1 as SGHTA and CDR2 as FQGNSA. The J segment lost 4 bases and the V segment lost 4 bases, leaving 9 bases of the junction unmatched. CDR3 coding DNA: TGTGCCAGCAGCTCTTCATCAGGGAGGGGAGAGACCCAGTACTTC. It codes for CASSSSSGRGETQYF.

This clone was recorded a few times. The chain joins TRBV19 to TRBJ1-2, with 7 bases fitting TRBD1. CDR1 and CDR2 (germline): LNHDA, SQIVND (reference sequence). The CDR3 spans 14 residues. V shed 4 bases and J 9 bases; nucleotides not matched to a gene: 11. CDR3: CASSTPTGIKRYTF. CDR3 DNA sequence: TGTGCCAGTAGTACCCCGACAGGGATCAAGCGCTACACCTTC. Full variable domain (remainder filled in from reference TRBV19 and TRBJ1-2): DGGITQSPKYLFRKEGQNVTLSCEQNLNHDAMYWYRQDPGQGLRLIYYSQIVNDFQKGDIAEGYSVSREKKESFPLTVTSAQKNPTAFYLCASSTPTGIKRYTFGSGTRLTVV.

V gene TRBV9 combines with J gene TRBJ2-7; the D gene is possibly TRBD2 (6 bases). V lost 0 bases and J 2 bases, leaving 21 bases between the germline ends. CDR1 and CDR2 (germline): SGDLS, YYNGEE. The CDR3 runs to 18 residues. CDR3 amino acids: CASSVVVVVGLTPYEQYF. In DNA, the CDR3 is TGTGCCAGCAGCGTAGTAGTAGTAGTGGGACTTACTCCCTACGAGCAGTACTTC. Full variable domain (rest looked up from reference TRBV9 and TRBJ2-7): DSGVTQTPKHLITATGQRVTLRCSPRSGDLSVYWYQQSLDQGLQFLIQYYNGEERAKGNILERFSAQQFPDLHSELNLSSLELGDSALYFCASSVVVVVGLTPYEQYFGPGTRLTVT.

This clone has at least ten counts. The rearrangement joins TRBV6-5 to TRBJ2-2, with D possibly called TRBD1 or TRBD2 (5 bases each). CDR3 length equals 14 residues. The germline V gene has CDR1 MNHEY and CDR2 SVGAGI. V shed 9 bases and J shed 5 bases, with 16 bases lying between them. Written as DNA, the CDR3 is TGTGCCAGTACCGGGACCCTCTTAACCGGGGAGCTGTTTTTT. Protein sequence: CASTGTLLTGELFF.

This clone showed up just a few times. The chain uses TRBV6-5 and TRBJ1-1, with D possibly matching TRBD1 (5 bases). Germline values: CDR1 MNHEY, CDR2 SVGAGI. The V gene lost 8 bases and the J gene lost 1 base, with 17 bases spanning the gap. This CDR3 is 15 amino acids long. DNA of the CDR3: TGTGCCAGCCTCAGGACGGGGGGATCGAACACTGAAGCTTTCTTT. As protein: CASLRTGGSNTEAFF.

The genes are TRBV14 and TRBJ1-1, with a tentative D call TRBD1 (5 bases). V was pared by 5 bases and J by 1 base, with 14 bases between. Germline CDR1 and CDR2: SGHDN and FVKESK. The CDR3 runs 15 residues. CDR3 sequence reads: CASSREGQPNTEAFF. The CDR3 nucleotides read TGTGCCAGCAGCAGGGAAGGACAACCGAACACTGAAGCTTTCTTT. The whole variable domain, remainder taken from reference TRBV14 and TRBJ1-1, is EAGVTQFPSHSVIEKGQTVTLRCDPISGHDNLYWYRRVMGKEIKFLLHFVKESKQDESGMPNNRFLAERTGGTYSTLKVQPAELEDSGVYFCASSREGQPNTEAFFGQGTRLTVV.

This sequence joins TRBV15 and TRBJ1-1; 7 bases map to TRBD1. The germline CDR1 and CDR2 sequences are LNHNV and YYDKDF (reference sequence). The CDR3 spans 19 residues. The J segment lost 4 bases and the V segment lost 3 bases, leaving 20 bases of the junction unmatched. CDR3 coding DNA: TGTGCCACCAGCAGCCCTATTAGGACAGGCGGGGTATCGGGCACTGAAGCTTTCTTT. Protein: CATSSPIRTGGVSGTEAFF.